The 5 T cell receptor beta chains below were found in one sample sequenced in a study of vaccination and CD4 T cells after COVID-19. The study sequenced cultured CD4+ T cell DNA using the Oncomine TCR Beta short-read assay. Genomic DNA was drawn out of CD4+ T cells grown in culture. TCRdb re-analysed the PCR reads in MiXCR, keeping a single row per CDR3 protein. The table records around 8,400 distinct CDR3 sequences, more than 35% of them present only once. Antigens for these TCRs are unknown. Regarding treatment: roughly 11-day PBMC culture with coronavirus spike peptide pools or control peptides (ViraFEST assay). Investigators obtained the unexposed donor's CD4+ T cells before the COVID-19 pandemic (2011-2018). Sequencing input: CD4+ T cells from blood, cultured in vitro. The receptors were gathered from a human donor in good health.

The chain combines TRBV20-1 with TRBJ1-3, with D perhaps matching TRBD1 (5 bases). Germline V gene lookup returns CDR1 DFQATT and CDR2 SNEGSKA (reference sequence). The CDR3 spans 14 residues. Trimming cost V 3 bases and J 0 bases, with 9 bases left between them. This CDR3 is CSARKTVSGNTIYF. The CDR3 DNA sequence: TGCAGTGCTAGGAAGACAGTCTCTGGAAACACCATATATTTT.

For this clonotype: This CDR3 is missing its conserved last phenylalanine or tryptophan, likely due to a read error. This chain uses TRBV20-1 with TRBJ1-2; D unresolved. Per germline, CDR1 DFQATT and CDR2 SNEGSKA (reference sequence). The CDR3 totals 15 residues. Trimming pared 2 bases from V and 4 bases from J, leaving 17 bases between. The DNA for the CDR3 is TGCAGTGCTAGAAATCGGAGACAAGGAGGCTATGGCTACACCCTC. This sequence encodes CSARNRRQGGYGYTL.

Concerning this clonotype itself: Compared with germline, one end of the junction differs, possibly owing to a read error. This chain joins TRBV18 and TRBJ2-7; D is possibly TRBD1 (6 bases). CDR1 KGHSH and CDR2 LQKENI come from the germline V gene. This CDR3 contains 12 residues. The CDR3: CASSPQGTELYF. The CDR3 region has the DNA TGTGCCAGCTCACCCCAGGGGACCGAGCTGTACTTC. The variable domain in full, completed from reference TRBV18 and TRBJ2-7, reads NAGVMQNPRHLVRRRGQEARLRCSPMKGHSHVYWYRQLPEEGLKFMVYLQKENIIDESGMPKERFSAEFPKEGPSILRIQQVVRGDSAAYFCASSPQGTELYFGPGTRLTVT.

The chain is built from TRBV7-2 and TRBJ1-5, with 9 bases that match TRBD1. CDR1 and CDR2 (germline): SGHTA, FQGNSA. With 5 bases clipped from V and 7 bases from J, the junction kept 6 bases outside the gene matches. The CDR3 extends over 14 amino acids. Here the CDR3 reads CASSATGGRQPQHF. In DNA form, the CDR3 reads TGTGCCAGCAGCGCCACAGGGGGCAGACAGCCCCAGCATTTT.

In this sample, this clonotype turned up a few times. The chain joins TRBV28 to TRBJ1-6, with D unclear. Trimming removed 5 bases at V and 0 bases at J, with 2 bases between. CDR1 and CDR2 from the germline V gene are MDHEN and SYDVKM. This CDR3 is 13 amino acids long. The CDR3 nucleotides read TGTGCCAGCAGTAGCTCCTATAATTCACCCCTCCACTTT. Encoded protein: CASSSSYNSPLHF. The full variable domain, its missing parts supplied by reference TRBV28 and TRBJ1-6, is DVKVTQSSRYLVKRTGEKVFLECVQDMDHENMFWYRQDPGLGLRLIYFSYDVKMKEKGDIPEGYSVSREKKERFSLILESASTNQTSMYLCASSSSYNSPLHFGNGTRLTVT.